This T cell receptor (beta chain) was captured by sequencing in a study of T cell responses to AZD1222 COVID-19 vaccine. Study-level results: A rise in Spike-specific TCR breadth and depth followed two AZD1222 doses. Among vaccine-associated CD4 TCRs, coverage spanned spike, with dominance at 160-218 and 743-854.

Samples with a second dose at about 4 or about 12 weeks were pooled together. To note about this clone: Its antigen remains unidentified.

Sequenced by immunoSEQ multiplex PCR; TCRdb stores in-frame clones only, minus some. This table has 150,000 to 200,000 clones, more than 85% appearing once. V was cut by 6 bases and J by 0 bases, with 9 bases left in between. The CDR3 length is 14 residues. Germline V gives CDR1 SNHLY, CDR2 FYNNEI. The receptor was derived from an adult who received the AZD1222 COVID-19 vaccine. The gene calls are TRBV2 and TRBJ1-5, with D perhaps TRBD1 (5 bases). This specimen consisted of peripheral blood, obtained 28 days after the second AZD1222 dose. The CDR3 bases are TGTGCCAGCAGCGCAGGGATTAGCAATCAGCCCCAGCATTTT. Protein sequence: CASSAGISNQPQHF.